Below, 20 T cell receptor beta chains from the same sample are listed, as sequenced in a study of regulatory T cells in long-lasting Graves disease. TCR beta libraries were built with iRepertoire HTBI primers and Arm-PCR of CDR3 regions. Via MiXCR, TCRdb re-called the multiplex PCR reads, giving one row per CDR3 protein. Of 620,000 or so distinct CDR3 sequences listed, under 20% are singletons. Described time point: newly diagnosed GD, antithyroid drugs for less than 3 months. PBMC RNA was the source of the TCR library. The same sample was also studied in work on T cells in Graves' hyperthyroidism and ophthalmopathy.

The sample consisted of peripheral blood mononuclear cells (PBMCs), taken at new diagnosis, from a patient treated with antithyroid drugs. These receptors all come from a woman aged 30 to 39 with Graves disease.

This clonotype occurred a few times. V gene TRBV7-9 combines with J gene TRBJ1-2; D is unclear. Germline CDR1 is SEHNR and CDR2 is FQNEAQ (reference sequence). The CDR3 totals 17 residues. V was cut by 0 bases and J by 8 bases, with 22 bases left in between. The CDR3 DNA reads TGTGCCAGCAGCTTAGCCACAGCTTACGGTTCTACCGTAGGCTACACCTTC. It is translated as CASSLATAYGSTVGYTF.

The chain joins TRBV5-1 to TRBJ2-3, with 8 positions matching TRBD1. This CDR3 is built from 14 residues. Germline CDR1 and CDR2: SGHRS and YFSETQ. Trimming at V came to 0 bases and at J to 5 bases, leaving 2 bases not matched to a gene. The CDR3 DNA follows: TGCGCCAGCAGCTTGGAACAGGGGGAAGATACGCAGTATTTT. Protein sequence: CASSLEQGEDTQYF.

The chain couples TRBV7-2 to TRBJ2-1; possible D gene TRBD1, 7 bases. The ends were cut back, 5 bases at V and 8 bases at J, with 19 bases in the middle. The CDR3 has 15 residues. Germline CDR1 SGHTA, CDR2 FQGNSA. CDR3 bases: TGTGCCAGCAGCCCAGCGGAGGGGGCAATCCATGAGCAGTTCTTC. Translating gives CASSPAEGAIHEQFF.

This clonotype was counted at least ten times. The rearrangement links TRBV24-1 to TRBJ2-6; no clear D gene. V was trimmed by 5 bases and J by 2 bases, leaving 3 bases between them. CDR1 and CDR2 (germline): KGHDR, SFDVKD. There are 13 residues in the CDR3. The chain's CDR3 is CATSVAGANVLTF. The CDR3 bases are TGTGCCACCAGTGTGGCTGGGGCCAACGTCCTGACTTTC.

This chain uses TRBV30 with TRBJ2-1; unclear D gene. Germline CDR1 and CDR2: GTSNPN and SVGIG (reference sequence). Trimming took off 2 bases at V and 4 bases at J, with 9 bases between the two ends. The CDR3 has 13 residues. The CDR3 here is CAWSFSAYNEQFF. CDR3 sequence (DNA): TGTGCCTGGAGTTTTTCGGCATACAATGAGCAGTTCTTC.

This clonotype was observed many times. V is TRBV20-1 and J is TRBJ1-6; the D gene is possibly TRBD1 (5 bases). V lost 3 bases and J lost 5, with 8 bases in between. The CDR3 extends over 13 amino acids. Looked up from germline, CDR1 is DFQATT and CDR2 is SNEGSKA (reference sequence). The CDR3 region is CSASEQDNSPLHF. In nucleotides, the CDR3 is TGCAGTGCTAGTGAACAGGATAATTCACCCCTCCACTTT.

This clonotype was seen many times. This chain connects TRBV2 to TRBJ2-1; 13 bases agree with TRBD2. The CDR3 covers 15 residues. The germline gives CDR1 SNHLY, CDR2 FYNNEI. The J segment lost 8 bases and the V segment lost 7 bases, leaving 8 bases of the junction unmatched. CDR3 protein: CASTYELAGGYEQFF. The CDR3 coding sequence is TGTGCCAGCACATACGAACTAGCGGGAGGGTATGAGCAGTTCTTC.

This clonotype was seen more than once but under ten times. The rearrangement joins TRBV19 to TRBJ1-4; 8 nucleotides match TRBD1. CDR3 length equals 15 residues. The germline V gene encodes CDR1 LNHDA and CDR2 SQIVND (reference sequence). The V segment lost 6 bases and the J segment 0 bases; nucleotides outside the gene matches: 3. CDR3 residues: CASRQGATTNEKLFF. CDR3 nucleotide sequence: TGTGCCAGTAGGCAGGGGGCGACAACTAATGAAAAACTGTTTTTT.

This clonotype was detected only once. This chain joins TRBV7-9 and TRBJ2-5; D unclear. The CDR3 is made up of 14 amino acids. V lost 5 bases and J 1 base, leaving 11 bases between the germline ends. Germline V gene sequence: CDR1 SEHNR, CDR2 FQNEAQ (reference sequence). The DNA for the CDR3 is TGTGCCAGCAGCCGAGACGGCACCCAAGAGACCCAGTACTTC. As protein: CASSRDGTQETQYF.

This clonotype was detected only a few times. The rearrangement joins TRBV3-1 to TRBJ2-7; 7 bases fit TRBD2. Unmatched junction bases numbered 5, after V lost 1 base and J lost 2 bases. The CDR3 extends over 15 amino acids. The germline V gene has CDR1 LGHDT and CDR2 YNNKEL (reference sequence). The CDR3 sequence: CASSQGLANTYEQYF. DNA of the CDR3: TGTGCCAGCAGCCAAGGACTAGCAAATACCTACGAGCAGTACTTC.

V and J are TRBV18 and TRBJ2-3; D is tentatively TRBD1 or TRBD2 (5 bases each). Germline V lookup: CDR1 KGHSH, CDR2 LQKENI. This CDR3 is built from 16 residues. Trimming shortened V by 4 bases and J by 1 base, and 15 bases separated the two germline ends. In nucleotides, the CDR3 is TGTGCCAGCTCACTCGACGGGACCGTTCGCACAGATACGCAGTATTTT. Its protein is CASSLDGTVRTDTQYF.

This clonotype was found many times. The genes are TRBV2 and TRBJ2-7; D is unclear. Trimming pared 7 bases from V and 3 bases from J, leaving 16 bases between. There are 14 residues in the CDR3. In germline, CDR1 is SNHLY, CDR2 FYNNEI. CDR3 residues: CASTSGSASYEQYF. CDR3 DNA sequence: TGTGCCAGCACCTCAGGCAGCGCCAGCTACGAGCAGTACTTC.

This clonotype was seen more than once but under ten times. This sequence joins TRBV24-1 and TRBJ2-1, with no clear D. CDR1 KGHDR and CDR2 SFDVKD come from the germline V gene. Trimming cost V 4 bases and J 3 bases, with 12 bases left between them. The CDR3 totals 15 residues. CDR3 sequence (DNA): TGTGCCACCAGTGACCCTGCTAGATTCTACAATGAGCAGTTCTTC. Amino acid sequence: CATSDPARFYNEQFF.

This clonotype was observed at least ten times. This chain links TRBV11-1 with TRBJ2-1; 12 positions agree with TRBD2. This CDR3 is built from 15 residues. The junction had 5 bases not matched to a gene; V was cut back by 3 bases and J by 8 bases. Per germline, CDR1 SGHAT and CDR2 FQDESV (reference sequence). CDR3 region: CASSFFASGRDEQFF. CDR3 sequence (DNA): TGTGCCAGCAGCTTCTTCGCTAGCGGGAGGGATGAGCAGTTCTTC.

The CDR3 here is CASSRIWDRGFAGANVLTF. The CDR3 nucleotides read TGTGCCAGTAGTCGAATCTGGGACAGGGGTTTTGCTGGGGCCAACGTCCTGACTTTC. The chain is built from TRBV19 and TRBJ2-6, with 10 nucleotides matching TRBD1. In germline, CDR1 is LNHDA, CDR2 SQIVND (reference sequence). CDR3 size: 19 residues. Trimming took 5 bases from V and 2 from J; bases not matched to a gene: 12.

This clonotype was counted ten times or more. The V call is TRBV28, the J call TRBJ2-4, with D possibly matching TRBD2 (6 bases). The CDR3 has 14 amino acids. V was cut by 5 bases and J by 8 bases, with 16 bases left in between. Germline V gives CDR1 MDHEN, CDR2 SYDVKM. The CDR3 sequence: CASSEGGSRDIQYF. The CDR3 nucleotides read TGTGCCAGCAGTGAGGGAGGTAGCCGGGACATTCAGTACTTC.

The CDR3 DNA reads as TGCGCCAGCAGCTTGGGGTTTCCCAGCACAGATACGCAGTATTTT. Translation gives CASSLGFPSTDTQYF. The chain recombines TRBV5-1 with TRBJ2-3; D not resolved. Germline V gene sequence: CDR1 SGHRS, CDR2 YFSETQ. Trimming took off 0 bases at V and 0 bases at J, with 8 bases between the two ends. This CDR3 region has 15 residues.

This clonotype has a count of ten or more. The gene calls are TRBV2 and TRBJ2-1; D remains unclear. The CDR3 covers 13 residues. The V gene lost 5 bases and the J gene lost 8 bases, with 13 bases spanning the gap. Per germline, CDR1 SNHLY and CDR2 FYNNEI. The CDR3: CASSLKRQDEQFF. The CDR3 DNA follows: TGTGCCAGCAGTCTGAAAAGGCAGGATGAGCAGTTCTTC.

This clonotype appeared a few times. CDR3 sequence (DNA): TGTGCCAGCAGTGCCTGGGTGGGACCTAGCAATCAGCCCCAGCATTTT. It translates to CASSAWVGPSNQPQHF. The V gene is TRBV28, the J gene TRBJ1-5, with D maybe TRBD1 (5 bases). The CDR3 has 16 residues. CDR1 is MDHEN and CDR2 is SYDVKM in the germline V gene. V lost 5 bases to trimming and J lost 0 bases, with 14 bases between them.

On this clonotype: Germline is not matched at one junction end, which may reflect a read error. The chain uses TRBV6-2 or TRBV6-3 and TRBJ2-7, with a tentative D call TRBD2 (6 bases). The CDR3 is 16 amino acids. The germline CDR1 and CDR2 sequences are MNHEY and SVGEGT. The CDR3 DNA reads as TGTACCAGCAGTTACCAAATAGCGGTGTACTCCTACGAGCAGTACTTC. It encodes CTSSYQIAVYSYEQYF.